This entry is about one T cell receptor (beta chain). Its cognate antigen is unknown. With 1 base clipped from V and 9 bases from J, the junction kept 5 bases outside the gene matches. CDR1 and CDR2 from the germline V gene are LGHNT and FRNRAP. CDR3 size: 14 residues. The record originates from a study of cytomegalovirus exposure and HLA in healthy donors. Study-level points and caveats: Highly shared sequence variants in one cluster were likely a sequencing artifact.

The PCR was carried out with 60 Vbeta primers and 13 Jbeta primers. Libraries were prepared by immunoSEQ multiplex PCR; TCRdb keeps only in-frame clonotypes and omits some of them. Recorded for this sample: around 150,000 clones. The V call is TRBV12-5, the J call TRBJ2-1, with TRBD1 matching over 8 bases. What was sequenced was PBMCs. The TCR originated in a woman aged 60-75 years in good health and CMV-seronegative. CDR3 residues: CASGLGPGGGEQFF. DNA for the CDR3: TGTGCTAGTGGTTTGGGCCCAGGGGGCGGTGAGCAGTTCTTC.